The next 18 T cell receptor beta chains were all read from a single sample in a study of OX40 agonist ivuxolimab in advanced cancers. The method was immunoSEQ multiplex PCR; TCRdb's version includes in-frame clones alone and lacks a portion of them. The sample records fewer than 80,000 clones, around 87% being singletons. The source was CD4+ or CD8+ T cells sorted from blood, collected in a trial of the OX40 agonist ivuxolimab. The origin of the receptors is an adult with an advanced solid tumor such as melanoma, head and neck, liver or kidney cancer.

The genes are TRBV6-1 and TRBJ1-2, with D perhaps TRBD1 (5 bases). CDR3 length equals 14 residues. CDR1 is MNHNS and CDR2 is SASEGT in the germline V gene. Trimming shortened V by 11 bases and J by 1 base, and 17 bases separated the two germline ends. The CDR3 is CAGKRDVDNYGYTF. The CDR3 coding sequence is TGTGCCGGCAAAAGGGACGTAGATAACTATGGCTACACCTTC.

The chain recombines TRBV11-1 with TRBJ2-1, with D perhaps TRBD1 (6 bases). Per germline, CDR1 SGHAT and CDR2 FQDESV (reference sequence). The CDR3 covers 14 residues. Between the trimmed V and J ends, which lost 5 bases and 9 bases, there was a span of 17 bases. The CDR3 DNA sequence: TGTGCCAGCAGCAGAACAGAACAGGGATTTGAGCAGTTCTTC. This translates into CASSRTEQGFEQFF.

This clone was picked up one time. The V and J genes are TRBV28 and TRBJ2-1; D is ambiguous. The CDR3 covers 15 residues. V was pared by 8 bases and J by 7 bases, with 21 bases between. Germline assignment: CDR1 MDHEN and CDR2 SYDVKM. This CDR3 reads CASRLDGPSGNEQFF. CDR3 coding DNA: TGTGCCAGCCGATTGGATGGACCCTCTGGGAATGAGCAGTTCTTC.

The J gene is TRBJ2-7, the V gene TRBV11-2; D not certain. Trimming removed 2 bases from V and 7 bases from J, with 18 bases in between. The CDR3 is 15 residues long. Germline V gene data show CDR1 as SGHAT and CDR2 as FQNNGV. In DNA, the CDR3 is TGTGCCAGCAGCTTACCTATTGGGCCTGGAAGGGAGCAGTACTTC. Protein product: CASSLPIGPGREQYF.

This chain joins TRBV9 and TRBJ1-1; no clear D gene. The germline V and J ends were trimmed by 3 bases and 2 bases, with 8 bases remaining between them. Germline loops: CDR1 SGDLS, CDR2 YYNGEE. The CDR3 totals 13 residues. The CDR3 loop is CASSDYRNTEAFF. CDR3 nucleotides: TGTGCCAGCAGCGATTACAGAAACACTGAAGCTTTCTTT.

The genes are TRBV2 and TRBJ2-4, with D unresolved. V was pared by 6 bases and J by 8 bases, with 20 bases between. Germline lookup yields CDR1 SNHLY and CDR2 FYNNEI. This CDR3 comprises 15 residues. This chain's CDR3 is CASRALWTERDIQYF. CDR3 sequence (DNA): TGTGCCAGCAGGGCTCTTTGGACGGAGCGAGACATTCAGTACTTC.

The chain uses TRBV7-2 and TRBJ2-5, with 8 bases fitting TRBD1. This CDR3 region has 15 residues. Germline V gene data show CDR1 as SGHTA and CDR2 as FQGNSA. V shed 5 bases, J shed 6 bases, and the junction held 11 bases outside the gene matches. The CDR3 nucleotides read TGTGCCAGCAGCCCCCGGCCGGGGACAGGACAGACCCAGTACTTC. Translating it yields CASSPRPGTGQTQYF.

The V gene is TRBV7-9, the J gene TRBJ1-4, with TRBD1 matching over 10 bases. The germline gives CDR1 SEHNR, CDR2 FQNEAQ (reference sequence). This CDR3 contains 15 residues. The junction had 8 bases not matched to a gene; V was cut back by 6 bases and J by 7 bases. The CDR3 region has the DNA TGTGCCAGCAGGGCCCGGGACAGGGGCGGTGAAAAACTGTTTTTT. This sequence encodes CASRARDRGGEKLFF.

The chain is built from TRBV5-4 and TRBJ1-5; a possible D gene is TRBD1 (5 bases). This CDR3 is 14 amino acids long. The ends were cut back, 4 bases at V and 5 bases at J, with 13 bases in the middle. The V gene's germline CDR1 is SGHNT and CDR2 YYREEE (reference sequence). The CDR3 loop is CASSPWRGDQPQHF. The CDR3 bases are TGTGCCAGCAGCCCCTGGCGGGGGGATCAGCCCCAGCATTTT.

The chain is built from TRBV5-1 and TRBJ2-2; D is undetermined. CDR1 SGHRS and CDR2 YFSETQ come from the germline V gene. V was pared by 2 bases and J by 1 base, with 3 bases between. The CDR3 runs 13 residues. This chain's CDR3 is CASSFGNTGELFF. CDR3 bases: TGCGCCAGCAGCTTTGGGAACACCGGGGAGCTGTTTTTT.

In the case of this clone: The junction differs from germline at one of its ends, possibly a read error. This chain links TRBV7-3 with TRBJ1-4; no clear D gene. Germline V gives CDR1 SGHTA, CDR2 FQGTGA. The CDR3 spans 15 residues. CDR3 amino acids: CASSPYDRNNEKLFF. In DNA, the CDR3 is TGCGCCAGCAGCCCGTATGACCGAAATAATGAAAAACTGTTTTTT. Combining the CDR3 with reference TRBV7-3 and TRBJ1-4 gives the whole variable domain GAGVSQTPSNKVTEKGKYVELRCDPISGHTALYWYRQSLGQGPEFLIYFQGTGAADDSGLPNDRFFAVRPEGSVSTLKIQRTERGDSAVYLCASSPYDRNNEKLFFGSGTQLSVL.

The genes are TRBV11-2 and TRBJ1-6; the D is unclear. Germline CDR1 reads SGHAT; CDR2 reads FQNNGV. V was pared by 3 bases and J by 5 bases, with 8 bases between. CDR3 size: 14 residues. The CDR3 DNA reads TGTGCCAGCAGCTTGGGAACAAATAATTCACCCCTCCACTTT. The encoded protein is CASSLGTNNSPLHF. Variable domain in full (rest from reference TRBV11-2 and TRBJ1-6): EAGVAQSPRYKIIEKRQSVAFWCNPISGHATLYWYQQILGQGPKLLIQFQNNGVVDDSQLPKDRFSAERLKGVDSTLKIQPAKLEDSAVYLCASSLGTNNSPLHFGNGTRLTVT.

V usage is TRBV18 and J usage is TRBJ2-7; 9 positions match TRBD2. V lost 3 bases to trimming and J lost 0 bases; unmatched junction nucleotides: 12. This CDR3 has 18 amino acids. The germline CDR1 and CDR2 sequences are KGHSH and LQKENI. CDR3 protein: CASSPTSGLGGRSYEQYF. The CDR3 bases are TGTGCCAGCTCACCGACTAGCGGCCTTGGCGGTCGCTCCTACGAGCAGTACTTC.

J is TRBJ2-3 and V is TRBV5-1, with D hard to call. This CDR3 has 14 residues. Germline CDR1 and CDR2: SGHRS and YFSETQ. Trimming removed 1 base at V and 0 bases at J, with 6 bases between. The CDR3 DNA reads as TGCGCCAGCAGCTTGAGGGTTAGCACAGATACGCAGTATTTT. It specifies CASSLRVSTDTQYF.

The gene calls are TRBV11-2 and TRBJ2-1, with D perhaps TRBD2 (6 bases). V was clipped by 3 bases and J by 6 bases, with 15 bases between them. CDR3 size: 15 residues. Germline CDR1 and CDR2: SGHAT and FQNNGV. The CDR3 bases are TGTGCCAGCAGCTTCATAACGACTAGGGGCAATGAGCAGTTCTTC. The encoded protein is CASSFITTRGNEQFF.

This chain links TRBV7-2 with TRBJ2-2; 8 bases map to TRBD2. Looked up from germline, CDR1 is SGHTA and CDR2 is FQGNSA. The CDR3 covers 17 residues. V shed 4 bases, J shed 4 bases, and the junction held 11 bases outside the gene matches. As DNA, the CDR3 is TGTGCCAGCAGCTCCGGTGGTGCGGGAGGTGGCACCGGGGAGCTGTTTTTT. It encodes CASSSGGAGGGTGELFF.

The V and J genes are TRBV28 and TRBJ1-4, with D hard to call. The CDR3 is 16 residues long. Germline CDR1 reads MDHEN; CDR2 reads SYDVKM. Between the trimmed V and J ends, which lost 1 base and 0 bases, there was a span of 9 bases. In DNA, the CDR3 is TGTGCCAGCAGTTTATATGGGATTGCAACTAATGAAAAACTGTTTTTT. Translating gives CASSLYGIATNEKLFF.

The chain is built from TRBV4-3 and TRBJ2-2, with unresolved D. Trimming stripped 1 base from V and 6 bases from J, with 3 bases between. The CDR3 loop spans 12 amino acids. Germline V gene lookup returns CDR1 LGHNA and CDR2 YSLEER. The CDR3 coding sequence is TGCGCCAGCAGCCAAGTCCCCGGGGAGCTGTTTTTT. Translated: CASSQVPGELFF.